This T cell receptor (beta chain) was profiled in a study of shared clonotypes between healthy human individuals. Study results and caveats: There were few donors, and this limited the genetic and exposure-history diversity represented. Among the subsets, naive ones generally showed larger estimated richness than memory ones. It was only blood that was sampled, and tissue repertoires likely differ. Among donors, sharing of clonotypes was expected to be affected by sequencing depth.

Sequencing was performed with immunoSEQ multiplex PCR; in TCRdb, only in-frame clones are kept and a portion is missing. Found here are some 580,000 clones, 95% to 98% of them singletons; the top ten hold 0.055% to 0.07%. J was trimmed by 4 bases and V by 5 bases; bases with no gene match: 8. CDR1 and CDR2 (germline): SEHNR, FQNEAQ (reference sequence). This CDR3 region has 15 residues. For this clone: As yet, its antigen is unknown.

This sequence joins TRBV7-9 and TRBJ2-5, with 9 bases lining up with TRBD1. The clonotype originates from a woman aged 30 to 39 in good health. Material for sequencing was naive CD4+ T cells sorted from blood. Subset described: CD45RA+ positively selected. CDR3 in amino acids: CASSPRDRVAETQYF. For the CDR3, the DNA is TGTGCCAGCAGCCCGAGGGACAGGGTAGCAGAGACCCAGTACTTC.